Given below is one T cell receptor (beta chain) in context. Antigen specificity is unknown. TCRdb's copy holds only in-frame clones and misses some; the assay was immunoSEQ multiplex PCR. Here the sample spans more than 55,000 clones, about 80% being singletons. The sample originates from a study of radiotherapy plus CTLA-4 blockade in lung cancer. Background on the study: Objective responses were seen in roughly 20% of patients, disease control in 25% to 35%. Regarding the study as a whole: TCR clones originating in tumors grew in number in blood after radiotherapy plus ipilimumab. Reports identified early blood T cell clone dynamics, with interferon-beta, as the best response predictor.

Germline V gene lookup returns CDR1 LNHDA and CDR2 SQIVND (reference sequence). The V and J ends lost 3 bases and 3 bases, in that order; junction bases with no gene match: 4. The CDR3 is 15 amino acids. Participants had chemo-refractory metastatic non-small-cell lung cancer and were treated with focal radiation plus ipilimumab CTLA-4 blockade. Source: peripheral blood, taken from a patient treated with radiotherapy plus ipilimumab. The chain carries TRBV19 and TRBJ2-3; 9 nucleotides line up with TRBD1. This sequence originates from a human donor with non-small cell lung cancer whose response to radiotherapy plus ipilimumab could not be evaluated. CDR3 in amino acids: CASSMGQGETDTQYF. The CDR3 DNA reads as TGTGCCAGTAGTATGGGACAGGGAGAAACAGATACGCAGTATTTT.